The 25 T cell receptor beta chains listed next were all sequenced from one sample in a study of blood T cells in healthy people across ages. A second roughly 6 to 12 cycle PCR used barcoded and J-beta primers. TCRdb itself ran the 5' RACE reads through MiXCR, one entry per CDR3 protein. This table has about 580,000 distinct CDR3 sequences, more than 45% appearing once. Source material: blood. Receptors were obtained from a man older than 75 in good health.

The chain carries TRBV20-1 and TRBJ1-4; perhaps TRBD1 as D (6 bases). Per the germline V gene, CDR1 is DFQATT and CDR2 is SNEGSKA (reference sequence). V was pared by 6 bases and J by 8 bases, with 19 bases between. This CDR3 is 14 amino acids long. For the CDR3, the DNA is TGCAGTGCCATACCTGCAGGGGAGGGAGAAAAACTGTTTTTT. Translated: CSAIPAGEGEKLFF.

The J gene is TRBJ2-2, the V gene TRBV11-2; 9 bases are a match to TRBD1. J lost 5 bases, V lost 6 bases, and 7 bases had no gene match. Germline values: CDR1 SGHAT, CDR2 FQNNGV. This CDR3 is built from 15 residues. CDR3 in amino acids: CASSRDRVLTGELFF. The CDR3 nucleotides read TGTGCCAGCAGTCGGGACAGGGTTCTTACCGGGGAGCTGTTTTTT. The variable domain in full, with the rest retrieved from reference TRBV11-2 and TRBJ2-2, is EAGVAQSPRYKIIEKRQSVAFWCNPISGHATLYWYQQILGQGPKLLIQFQNNGVVDDSQLPKDRFSAERLKGVDSTLKIQPAKLEDSAVYLCASSRDRVLTGELFFGEGSRLTVL.

This clonotype was seen more than once but under ten times. The chain is built from TRBV3-1 and TRBJ2-2; a weak D match, TRBD2 (5 bases). The germline V gene has CDR1 LGHDT and CDR2 YNNKEL (reference sequence). This CDR3 region has 13 residues. The V end was cut by 4 bases, the J end by 5 bases, with 8 bases between. The CDR3 DNA reads as TGTGCCAGCAGCCTCCTAGCAACCGGGGAGCTGTTTTTT. It yields the protein CASSLLATGELFF.

The chain links TRBV7-2 to TRBJ2-6, with unresolved D. V gave up 5 bases and J gave up 4 bases, with 15 bases separating them. The CDR3 consists of 16 residues. The germline CDR1 and CDR2 sequences are SGHTA and FQGNSA. This CDR3 is CASSQAPQPGANVLTF. For the CDR3, the DNA is TGTGCCAGCAGCCAAGCCCCACAGCCGGGGGCCAACGTCCTGACTTTC.

The gene calls are TRBV14 and TRBJ1-1; D uncertain. CDR1 is SGHDN, CDR2 FVKESK, per germline. Trimming cost V 2 bases and J 0 bases, with 7 bases left between them. This CDR3 comprises 14 residues. CDR3 protein: CASSQPLMNTEAFF. The CDR3 DNA reads as TGTGCCAGCAGCCAACCCTTGATGAACACTGAAGCTTTCTTT. Full variable domain (remainder filled in from reference TRBV14 and TRBJ1-1): EAGVTQFPSHSVIEKGQTVTLRCDPISGHDNLYWYRRVMGKEIKFLLHFVKESKQDESGMPNNRFLAERTGGTYSTLKVQPAELEDSGVYFCASSQPLMNTEAFFGQGTRLTVV.

There are a few counts of this clonotype. The J gene is TRBJ2-7, the V gene TRBV6-2 or TRBV6-3; D might be TRBD1 (6 bases). The germline V gene has CDR1 MNHEY and CDR2 SVGEGT. This CDR3 spans 15 amino acids. V was shortened by 2 bases and J by 0 bases, with 11 bases between the two germline ends. Written as DNA, the CDR3 is TGTGCCAGCAGTTACCAACAGGGAAGCTCCTACGAGCAGTACTTC. As protein: CASSYQQGSSYEQYF.

The gene calls are TRBV13 and TRBJ2-7; 8 bases line up with TRBD1. CDR1 and CDR2 from the germline V gene are PRHDT and FYEKMQ (reference sequence). The CDR3 has 14 amino acids. The V segment lost 5 bases and the J segment 2 bases; nucleotides outside the gene matches: 5. CDR3 sequence (DNA): TGTGCCAGCAGCGCCCGACAGGGGACCTACGAGCAGTACTTC. Protein sequence: CASSARQGTYEQYF. Full variable domain (remainder filled in from reference TRBV13 and TRBJ2-7): AAGVIQSPRHLIKEKRETATLKCYPIPRHDTVYWYQQGPGQDPQFLISFYEKMQSDKGSIPDRFSAQQFSDYHSELNMSSLELGDSALYFCASSARQGTYEQYFGPGTRLTVT.

This chain connects TRBV4-1 to TRBJ2-7, with D possibly being TRBD2 (5 bases). V dropped 3 bases and J dropped 6 bases, with 15 bases sitting between them. This CDR3 is 14 amino acids long. Germline lookup yields CDR1 MGHRA and CDR2 YSYEKL. The CDR3 reads CASSHRGRGREQYF. In nucleotides, the CDR3 is TGCGCCAGCAGCCACCGCGGCCGGGGTCGCGAGCAGTACTTC.

This sequence joins TRBV20-1 and TRBJ2-5; D not resolved. Trimming stripped 4 bases from V and 7 bases from J, with 16 bases between. Per the germline V gene, CDR1 is DFQATT and CDR2 is SNEGSKA (reference sequence). This CDR3 is built from 13 residues. The CDR3 spells CSAIERPDGTQYF. The CDR3 DNA reads as TGCAGTGCTATAGAACGTCCAGATGGGACCCAGTACTTC.

The chain couples TRBV18 to TRBJ1-1; 7 nucleotides agree with TRBD1. The CDR3 covers 15 residues. J was trimmed by 1 base and V by 6 bases; bases with no gene match: 8. Germline V lookup: CDR1 KGHSH, CDR2 LQKENI. The CDR3 DNA reads as TGTGCCAGCTCGGCCGTCCGGACAGGGAACACTGAAGCTTTCTTT. Its translation: CASSAVRTGNTEAFF.

This sequence joins TRBV12-3 or TRBV12-4 and TRBJ1-2, with TRBD1 matching 9 bases. The V and J ends lost 6 bases and 8 bases, in that order; junction bases with no gene match: 10. The CDR3 runs to 14 residues. The CDR3 spells CASSAGTGSRGYTF. As DNA, the CDR3 is TGTGCCAGCAGCGCCGGGACAGGGTCGAGGGGCTACACCTTC.

The genes are TRBV7-9 and TRBJ2-7, with D unresolved. V lost 3 bases and J 2 bases, leaving 11 bases between the germline ends. Germline lookup yields CDR1 SEHNR and CDR2 FQNEAQ (reference sequence). This CDR3 comprises 14 residues. In nucleotides, the CDR3 is TGTGCCAGCAGCTTTCTGGGCGGAACCTACGAGCAGTACTTC. Translated, it gives CASSFLGGTYEQYF.

As concerns this clonotype: Compared with germline, one end of the junction differs, possibly owing to a read error. The chain combines TRBV18 with TRBJ2-1, with 11 bases fitting TRBD2. The CDR3 runs 14 residues. Germline V gene data show CDR1 as KGHSH and CDR2 as LQKENI. CDR3 in DNA: TGTGCCTGCTCACCACCGGGACTAGCGGAGACCCAGTTCTTC. This sequence encodes CACSPPGLAETQFF.

The chain recombines TRBV27 with TRBJ2-5, with D possibly called TRBD1 or TRBD2 (6 bases each). The CDR3 contains 14 residues. Per the germline V gene, CDR1 is MNHEY and CDR2 is SMNVEV (reference sequence). The V and J ends lost 5 bases and 11 bases respectively, with 21 bases between them. In DNA form, the CDR3 reads TGTGCCAGCAGTGCGCAGGGTACGGGGGCTGAGCAGTACTTC. Its translation is CASSAQGTGAEQYF.

This clonotype has only a few counts. The chain recombines TRBV4-3 with TRBJ2-1; no clear D. CDR1 LGHNA and CDR2 YSLEER come from the germline V gene. V was cut by 4 bases and J by 0 bases, with 10 bases left in between. The CDR3 is 15 amino acids. CDR3 coding DNA: TGCGCCAGCAGCCCCCAGGTCCTCTCCTACAATGAGCAGTTCTTC. Translated, it gives CASSPQVLSYNEQFF.

The chain couples TRBV25-1 to TRBJ2-5; D unresolved. The CDR3 is 14 amino acids. Trimming cost V 1 base and J 0 bases, with 6 bases left between them. Per germline, CDR1 MGHDK and CDR2 SYGVNS. The chain's CDR3 is CASSESRYQETQYF. In DNA, the CDR3 is TGTGCCAGCAGTGAATCAAGGTACCAAGAGACCCAGTACTTC.

As regards this clonotype: Germline is not matched at one junction end, which may reflect a read error. V gene TRBV7-7 combines with J gene TRBJ2-1; the D is unclear. The germline V gene has CDR1 SSHAT and CDR2 FNYEAQ (reference sequence). The CDR3 consists of 13 residues. CDR3 DNA: TGTGCTAGCAGCTTAAGCGATAACAATGAGCAGTTCTTC. Amino acid sequence: CASSLSDNNEQFF.

There are a few counts of this clonotype. CDR3 amino acids: CASSVGVPWRTSTDTQYF. In nucleotides, the CDR3 is TGTGCCAGCAGTGTAGGGGTCCCGTGGAGGACTAGCACAGATACGCAGTATTTT. V is TRBV6-1 and J is TRBJ2-3; either TRBD1 or TRBD2 may fit D (5 bases each). V was clipped by 4 bases and J by 0 bases, with 20 bases between them. Looked up from germline, CDR1 is MNHNS and CDR2 is SASEGT. The CDR3 spans 18 residues.

The table lists this clonotype with a few counts. The chain is built from TRBV6-5 and TRBJ1-1; a possible D gene is TRBD1 (6 bases). This CDR3 is built from 14 residues. Germline CDR1 and CDR2: MNHEY and SVGAGI. Trimming cost V 4 bases and J 4 bases, with 13 bases left between them. CDR3 DNA sequence: TGTGCCAGCAGTTGGGGGCCACTAGGCACTGAAGCTTTCTTT. Translated: CASSWGPLGTEAFF.

V and J are TRBV27 and TRBJ2-4; 8 bases are shared with TRBD1. Losses at the gene ends were 5 bases for V and 5 bases for J; bases not matched to a gene: 11. Germline V gene data show CDR1 as MNHEY and CDR2 as SMNVEV (reference sequence). The CDR3 totals 16 residues. DNA of the CDR3: TGTGCCAGCAGTCCAGCCCGACAGGGGACAGAAAACATTCAGTACTTC. Its protein is CASSPARQGTENIQYF.

This clonotype occurred a few times. The J gene is TRBJ2-7, the V gene TRBV27; 7 nucleotides align to TRBD1. The CDR3 contains 14 residues. V was clipped by 0 bases and J by 2 bases; unmatched bases: 1. Looked up from germline, CDR1 is MNHEY and CDR2 is SMNVEV (reference sequence). The CDR3 sequence is CASSLSGQTYEQYF. Written as DNA, the CDR3 is TGTGCCAGCAGTTTATCGGGACAGACCTACGAGCAGTACTTC.

This clonotype has just a few counts. The rearrangement uses TRBV5-1 and TRBJ2-3; TRBD2 agrees at 12 bases. CDR1 is SGHRS and CDR2 is YFSETQ in the germline V gene. V was pared by 6 bases and J by 1 base, with 12 bases of the junction left unmatched. The CDR3 loop spans 18 amino acids. The CDR3 DNA is TGCGCCAGCACCGGGGGCTGGACTAGCGGGATTGGCACAGATACGCAGTATTTT. Translating gives CASTGGWTSGIGTDTQYF.

This clonotype was counted ten times or more. This rearrangement joins TRBV6-5 to TRBJ2-6; 9 nucleotides line up with TRBD1. The V segment lost 4 bases and the J segment 0 bases; nucleotides outside the gene matches: 10. This CDR3 has 19 residues. Looked up from germline, CDR1 is MNHEY and CDR2 is SVGAGI. DNA of the CDR3: TGTGCCAGCAGTTCCCTTTCCGGGACAGGGATCTCTGGGGCCAACGTCCTGACTTTC. Translating it yields CASSSLSGTGISGANVLTF.

The genes are TRBV27 and TRBJ2-2; TRBD1 aligns across 8 bases. CDR3 length: 14 residues. V lost 6 bases, J lost 6 bases, and 6 bases stayed unmatched. Germline V gene sequence: CDR1 MNHEY, CDR2 SMNVEV (reference sequence). The CDR3 protein is CASRLLQGAGELFF. The CDR3 nucleotides are TGTGCCAGCAGACTACTACAGGGGGCCGGGGAGCTGTTTTTT.

The V gene is TRBV28, the J gene TRBJ2-1; 9 bases are a match to TRBD1. The CDR3 is 15 residues long. The V and J ends lost 4 bases and 5 bases, in that order; junction bases with no gene match: 6. The germline CDR1 and CDR2 sequences are MDHEN and SYDVKM. CDR3 in amino acids: CASSSPGTGNNEQFF. The DNA for the CDR3 is TGTGCCAGCAGTTCCCCCGGGACAGGGAACAATGAGCAGTTCTTC.